The clone carrying this T cell receptor (beta chain) was seen many times. Its specificity is unknown. Alpha and beta constant-region primers primed reverse transcription of around 540 ng RNA. Each of the alpha and beta chains got its own library through chain-specific third strand synthesis with indices. One entry per CDR3 protein, called by TCRdb with MiXCR from the 5' RACE reads. The sample lists just over 15,000 distinct CDR3 sequences, around 7.7% occurring once. This sample was taken from a study of HIV-infected patients and healthy controls. Study-level results: Significantly higher mean Gini indices appeared in HIV-infected repertoires, possibly reflecting oligoclonality. Significant mean usage differences between HIV-infected patients and controls involved eight alpha and eight beta V genes. Slight age and sex differences between study cohorts did not explain the diversity differences. HIV-associated CDR3 frequencies dropped significantly during therapy; CMV-associated ones, mostly rising, changed nonsignificantly.

No cell fractionation was done, so the repertoire covers all unsorted peripheral blood T cells. Looked up from germline, CDR1 is DFQATT and CDR2 is SNEGSKA (reference sequence). Trimming took off 5 bases at V and 5 bases at J, with 20 bases between the two ends. The CDR3 totals 15 residues. This clonotype was obtained from an adult in good health. This chain joins TRBV20-1 and TRBJ2-3; D not resolved. The sequenced sample was blood. The CDR3 nucleotides read TGCAGTGCTCGCGCCGCGGTTGGGGTTAGAGATACGCAGTATTTT. Translation: CSARAAVGVRDTQYF.